The clone carrying this T cell receptor (beta chain) was seen once. Antigen unknown. The CDR3 is 15 residues long. Losses at the gene ends were 4 bases for V and 1 base for J; bases not matched to a gene: 6. Germline lookup yields CDR1 SGHRS and CDR2 YFSETQ. The entry originates in a study of shared clonotypes between healthy human individuals. Study observations and caveats: A few donors held about 4.5% of naive CD4 clonotypes in common.

The assay was immunoSEQ multiplex PCR, and TCRdb's table has in-frame clones only and misses some. The sample contains more than 2 million clones, almost 96% of which appear only once. The chain links TRBV5-1 to TRBJ1-1; 8 bases fit TRBD1. Sequencing was performed on naive CD4+ T cells sorted from blood. Subset of the sample: CD45RA+ positively selected. This TCR was recovered from a man in his late teens or twenties in good health. CDR3 DNA: TGCGCCAGCAGCCAAAGGACAGGGAAGAACACTGAAGCTTTCTTT. It yields the protein CASSQRTGKNTEAFF. Complete variable domain (other parts from reference TRBV5-1 and TRBJ1-1): KAGVTQTPRYLIKTRGQQVTLSCSPISGHRSVSWYQQTPGQGLQFLFEYFSETQRNKGNFPGRFSGRQFSNSRSEMNVSTLELGDSALYLCASSQRTGKNTEAFFGQGTRLTVV.